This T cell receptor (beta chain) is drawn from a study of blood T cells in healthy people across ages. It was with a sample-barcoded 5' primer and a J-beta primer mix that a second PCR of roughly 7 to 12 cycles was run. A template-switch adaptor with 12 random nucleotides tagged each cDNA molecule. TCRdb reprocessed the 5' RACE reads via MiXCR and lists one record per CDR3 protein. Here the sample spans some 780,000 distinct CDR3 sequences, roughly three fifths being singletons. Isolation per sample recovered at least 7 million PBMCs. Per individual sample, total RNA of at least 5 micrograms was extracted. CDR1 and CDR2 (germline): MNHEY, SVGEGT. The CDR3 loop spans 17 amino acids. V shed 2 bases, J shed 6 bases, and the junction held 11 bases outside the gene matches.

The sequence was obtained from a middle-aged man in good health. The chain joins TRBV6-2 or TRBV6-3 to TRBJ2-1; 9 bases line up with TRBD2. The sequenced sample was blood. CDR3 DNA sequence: TGTGCCAGCAGTTACGGGACCGGGCTAGCGGGATTCAATGAGCAGTTCTTC. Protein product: CASSYGTGLAGFNEQFF.